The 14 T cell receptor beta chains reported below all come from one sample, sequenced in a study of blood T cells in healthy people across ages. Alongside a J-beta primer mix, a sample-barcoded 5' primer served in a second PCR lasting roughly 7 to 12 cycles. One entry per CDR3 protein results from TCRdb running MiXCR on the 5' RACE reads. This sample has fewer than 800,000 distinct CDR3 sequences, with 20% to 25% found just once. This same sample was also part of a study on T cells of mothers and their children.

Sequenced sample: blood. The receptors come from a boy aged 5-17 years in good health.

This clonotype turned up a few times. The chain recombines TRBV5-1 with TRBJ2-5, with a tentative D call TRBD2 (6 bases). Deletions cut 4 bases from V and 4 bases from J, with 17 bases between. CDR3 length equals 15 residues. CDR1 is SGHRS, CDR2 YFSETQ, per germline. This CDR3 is CASSLEHAAGETQYF. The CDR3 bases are TGCGCCAGCAGCCTGGAACACGCAGCGGGAGAGACCCAGTACTTC.

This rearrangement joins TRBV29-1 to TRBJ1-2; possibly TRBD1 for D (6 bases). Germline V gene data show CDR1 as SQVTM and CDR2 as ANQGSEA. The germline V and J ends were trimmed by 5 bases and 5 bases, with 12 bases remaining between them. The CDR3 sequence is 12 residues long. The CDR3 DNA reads TGCAGCGTTTATAACAGGGAGTATGGCTACACCTTC. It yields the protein CSVYNREYGYTF.

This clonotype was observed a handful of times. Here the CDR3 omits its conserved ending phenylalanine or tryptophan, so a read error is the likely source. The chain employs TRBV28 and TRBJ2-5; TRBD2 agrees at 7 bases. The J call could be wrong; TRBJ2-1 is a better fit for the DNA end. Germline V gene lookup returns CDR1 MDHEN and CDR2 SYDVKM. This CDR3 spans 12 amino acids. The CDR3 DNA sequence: TGTGCCAGCCTCACGGGAGGCAATGAGCAGTTCCTC. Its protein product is CASLTGGNEQFL.

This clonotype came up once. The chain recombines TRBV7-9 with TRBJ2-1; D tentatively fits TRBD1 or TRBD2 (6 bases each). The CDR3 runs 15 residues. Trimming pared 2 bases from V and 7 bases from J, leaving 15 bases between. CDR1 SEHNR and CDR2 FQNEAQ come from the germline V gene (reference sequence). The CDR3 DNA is TGTGCCAGCAGCTTAATAGGGGGGCCGAGGAATGAGCAGTTCTTC. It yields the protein CASSLIGGPRNEQFF. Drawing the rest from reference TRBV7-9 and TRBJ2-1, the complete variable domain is DTGVSQNPRHKITKRGQNVTFRCDPISEHNRLYWYRQTLGQGPEFLTYFQNEAQLEKSRLLSDRFSAERPKGSFSTLEIQRTEQGDSAMYLCASSLIGGPRNEQFFGPGTRLTVL.

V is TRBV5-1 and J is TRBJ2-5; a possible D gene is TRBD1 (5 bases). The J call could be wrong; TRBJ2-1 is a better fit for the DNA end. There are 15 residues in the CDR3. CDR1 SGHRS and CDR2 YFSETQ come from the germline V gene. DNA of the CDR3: TGCGCCAGCAGCTACGACAGCCCCTACTACAATGAGCAGTTCTTC. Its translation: CASSYDSPYYNEQFF.

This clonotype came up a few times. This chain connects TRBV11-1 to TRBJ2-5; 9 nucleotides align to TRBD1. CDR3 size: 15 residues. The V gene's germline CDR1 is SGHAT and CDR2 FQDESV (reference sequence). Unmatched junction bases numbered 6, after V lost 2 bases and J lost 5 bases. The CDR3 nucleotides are TGTGCCAGCAGCTTAAAACAGGGGGCAATGGAGACCCAGTACTTC. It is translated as CASSLKQGAMETQYF.

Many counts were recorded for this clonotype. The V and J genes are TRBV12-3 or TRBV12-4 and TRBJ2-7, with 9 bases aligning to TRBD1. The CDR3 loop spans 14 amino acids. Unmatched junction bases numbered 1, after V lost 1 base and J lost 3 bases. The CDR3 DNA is TGTGCCAGCAGTTTAGGGACAGGGGTCTACGAGCAGTACTTC. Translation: CASSLGTGVYEQYF.

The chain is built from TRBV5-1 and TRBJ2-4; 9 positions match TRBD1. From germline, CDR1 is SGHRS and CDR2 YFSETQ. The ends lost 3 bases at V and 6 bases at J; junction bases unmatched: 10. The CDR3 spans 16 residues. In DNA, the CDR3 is TGCGCCAGCAGCTCCGGGACAGGGAATATCCTAAACATTCAGTACTTC. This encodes CASSSGTGNILNIQYF.

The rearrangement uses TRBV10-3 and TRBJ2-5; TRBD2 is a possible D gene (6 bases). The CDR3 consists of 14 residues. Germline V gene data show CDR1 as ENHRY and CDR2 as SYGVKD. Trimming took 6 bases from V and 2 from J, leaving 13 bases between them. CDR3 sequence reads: CAIRRASEQETQYF. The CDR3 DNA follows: TGTGCCATCAGGAGGGCTAGCGAACAAGAGACCCAGTACTTC.

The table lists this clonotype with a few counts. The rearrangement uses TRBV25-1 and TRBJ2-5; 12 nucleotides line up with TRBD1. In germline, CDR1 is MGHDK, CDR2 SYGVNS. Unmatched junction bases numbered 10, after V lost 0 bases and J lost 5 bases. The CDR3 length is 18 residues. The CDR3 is CASSEYRGQGASRETQYF. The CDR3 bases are TGTGCCAGCAGTGAATATAGGGGACAGGGGGCTTCTAGGGAGACCCAGTACTTC.

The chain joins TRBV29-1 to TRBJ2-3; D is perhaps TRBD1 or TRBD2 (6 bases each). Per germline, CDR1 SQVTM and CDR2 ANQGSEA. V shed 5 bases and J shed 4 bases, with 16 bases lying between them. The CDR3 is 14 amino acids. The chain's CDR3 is CSVRKEGDADTQYF. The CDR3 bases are TGCAGCGTTCGAAAGGAGGGGGACGCAGATACGCAGTATTTT.

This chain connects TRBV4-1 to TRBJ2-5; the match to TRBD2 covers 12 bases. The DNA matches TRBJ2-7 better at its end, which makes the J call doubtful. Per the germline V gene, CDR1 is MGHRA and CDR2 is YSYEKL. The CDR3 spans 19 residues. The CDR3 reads CASSQDASSGRGSSYEQYF. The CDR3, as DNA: TGCGCCAGCAGCCAAGATGCCTCTAGCGGGAGGGGAAGCTCCTACGAGCAGTACTTC.

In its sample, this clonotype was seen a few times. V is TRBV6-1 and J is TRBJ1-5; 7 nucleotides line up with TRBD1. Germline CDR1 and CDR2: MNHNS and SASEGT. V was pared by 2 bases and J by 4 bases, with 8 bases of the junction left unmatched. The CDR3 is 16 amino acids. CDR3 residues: CASSESMGQLNQPQHF. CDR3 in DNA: TGTGCCAGCAGTGAAAGCATGGGACAGTTGAATCAGCCCCAGCATTTT.

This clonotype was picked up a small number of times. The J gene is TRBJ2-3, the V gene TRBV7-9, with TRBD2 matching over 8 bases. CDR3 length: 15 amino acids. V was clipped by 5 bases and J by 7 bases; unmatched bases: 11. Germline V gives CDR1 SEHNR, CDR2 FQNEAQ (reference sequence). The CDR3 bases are TGTGCCAGCAGCCTCCAAGGACTAGCCTCCAATACGCAGTATTTT. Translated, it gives CASSLQGLASNTQYF.